Described below is a single T cell receptor (beta chain) sequence and its context. The CDR3 extends over 16 amino acids. Germline CDR1 and CDR2: SGHDN and FVKESK. The J segment lost 0 bases and the V segment lost 4 bases, leaving 7 bases of the junction unmatched. The sample belongs to a study of Tregs in tolerant kidney transplant recipients. Clones were sequenced by immunoSEQ multiplex PCR, and TCRdb holds only the in-frame ones, with some missing. The data hold 90,000 to 130,000 clones, with roughly 90% observed a single time. The sequenced sample was CD4+ T cells from blood, obtained before the transplant. The gene calls are TRBV14 and TRBJ1-1; TRBD1 matches at 8 bases. This TCR derives from a human donor who received a combined kidney and bone marrow transplant. The CDR3 reads CASSPLTGGMNTEAFF. CDR3 coding DNA: TGTGCCAGCAGCCCCTTAACAGGGGGGATGAACACTGAAGCTTTCTTT.